The rows below give T cell receptor beta chains drawn from one sample of a study of T cell responses to AZD1222 COVID-19 vaccine. The repertoire was sequenced with immunoSEQ multiplex PCR; TCRdb's copy has only in-frame clones and lacks some. In the table there are about 130,000 clones, 80% to 90% of which are singletons. This sample comprised peripheral blood, obtained on day 0 of AZD1222 vaccination. The source is an adult in good health. Both conserved end residues are part of each CDR3. A D gene is named only where the DNA matches it firmly. The listing skips clone size in some rows; elsewhere it reads once, few, many or a size class.

DNA: TGTGCCATCAGTGAGTCGACAGGGGTGGTAGGCTACACCTTC
CDR3: CAISESTGVVGYTF
J: TRBJ1-2
size: -
V: TRBV10-3
D: TRBD1

DNA: TGCGCCAGCACTCGGGGGCGGGGAGAGACCCAGTACTTC
CDR3: CASTRGRGETQYF
J: TRBJ2-5
size: -
V: TRBV10-2
D: -

DNA: TGCGCCAGCAACGCAGGGCCCCCTCAGCCCCAGCATTTT
CDR3: CASNAGPPQPQHF
J: TRBJ1-5
size: once
V: TRBV10-2
D: -

DNA: TGTGCCAGCAGCTTAGGGATCGGGGGCGCGGCGAAAGCTTTCTTT
CDR3: CASSLGIGGAAKAFF
J: TRBJ1-1
size: -
V: TRBV7-9
D: -

DNA: TGTGCCAGCAAAGGAAGTTTCAATCAGCCCCAGCATTTT
CDR3: CASKGSFNQPQHF
J: TRBJ1-5
size: -
V: TRBV27
D: -

DNA: TGTGCCAGCAGGGACGCGAACACCGGGGAGCTGTTTTTT
CDR3: CASRDANTGELFF
J: TRBJ2-2
size: -
V: TRBV12-3/TRBV12-4
D: -

DNA: TGTGCCAGCAGTTTAAGAGGGGGGGGCTACACCTTC
CDR3: CASSLRGGGYTF
J: TRBJ1-2
size: -
V: TRBV27
D: -

DNA: TGTGCCAGCAGCACTAGCGGGGGGGCCTACAATGAGCAGTTCTTC
CDR3: CASSTSGGAYNEQFF
J: TRBJ2-1
size: -
V: TRBV5-4
D: TRBD2

DNA: TGTGCCAGCAGTGAAGCAGACAGGCAGAAAGAAAAACTGTTTTTT
CDR3: CASSEADRQKEKLFF
J: TRBJ1-4
size: -
V: TRBV6-1
D: -

DNA: TGTGCCAGTACTTTCTGGGCCAGGAATGGTGAAAAACTGTTTTTT
CDR3: CASTFWARNGEKLFF
J: TRBJ1-4
size: -
V: TRBV19
D: -

DNA: TGTGCCAGCAGTTTATTATCCGGGGGCAGCTATGGCTACACCTTC
CDR3: CASSLLSGGSYGYTF
J: TRBJ1-2
size: -
V: TRBV27
D: -

DNA: TGTGCCAGCAGCCCGCACCCCGGGACTAGCTACAATGAGCAGTTCTTC
CDR3: CASSPHPGTSYNEQFF
J: TRBJ2-1
size: -
V: TRBV9
D: TRBD2

DNA: TGCGCCAGCAGCTCCGACGGACCACTTCTGCATTCACCCCTCCACTTT
CDR3: CASSSDGPLLHSPLHF
J: TRBJ1-6
size: -
V: TRBV5-1
D: -

DNA: TGTGCCAGCAGTGGGCAAGAGACCCAGTACTTC
CDR3: CASSGQETQYF
J: TRBJ2-5
size: -
V: TRBV2
D: -

DNA: TGTGCCAGCATGTGGGCTCGGGACGAGCAGTACTTC
CDR3: CASMWARDEQYF
J: TRBJ2-7
size: -
V: TRBV6-5
D: -

DNA: TGTGCCAGCTCCCCCTCGGGCCTCCGCCGATCGGGAGAGCAGTTCTTC
CDR3: CASSPSGLRRSGEQFF
J: TRBJ2-1
size: few
V: TRBV18
D: -

DNA: TGTGCCAGCCGGGGACAGGGGGCGCGCGAGCAGTACTTC
CDR3: CASRGQGAREQYF
J: TRBJ2-7
size: -
V: TRBV11-3
D: TRBD1

DNA: TGTGCCAGCTCGCGTTGGGGGACGAATGAAAAACTGTTTTTT
CDR3: CASSRWGTNEKLFF
J: TRBJ1-4
size: -
V: TRBV18
D: -

DNA: TGTGCCAGTAGTACCGTCCCTGGAAACACCATATATTTT
CDR3: CASSTVPGNTIYF
J: TRBJ1-3
size: -
V: TRBV19
D: -

DNA: TGTGCCAGCAGCTTGGGCATAGATACGCAGTATTTT
CDR3: CASSLGIDTQYF
J: TRBJ2-3
size: once
V: TRBV5-4
D: -

DNA: TGTGCCAGCAGCCAAGGACAGGGGCTACCGAGATCGTATGGCTACACCTTC
CDR3: CASSQGQGLPRSYGYTF
J: TRBJ1-2
size: -
V: TRBV3-1/TRBV3-2
D: TRBD1

DNA: TGTGCCAGCAGCCCCCAGGCAGGCGCTGGAAACACCATATATTTT
CDR3: CASSPQAGAGNTIYF
J: TRBJ1-3
size: -
V: TRBV7-2
D: -

DNA: TGTGCCTGGCAAAAAGAACAGGGGACGAGTCAGCCCCAGCATTTT
CDR3: CAWQKEQGTSQPQHF
J: TRBJ1-5
size: -
V: TRBV30
D: TRBD1

DNA: TGTGCCAGCAAAAATCCCAAGACCACTGAAGCTTTCTTT
CDR3: CASKNPKTTEAFF
J: TRBJ1-1
size: -
V: TRBV6-5
D: -

DNA: TGTGCCAGCAGCCCGTCGGTGAGTTACAATGAGCAGTTCTTC
CDR3: CASSPSVSYNEQFF
J: TRBJ2-1
size: -
V: TRBV7-2
D: -

DNA: TGTGCCAGCTCACTACAAGGGGTGGGGTACGAGCAGTACTTC
CDR3: CASSLQGVGYEQYF
J: TRBJ2-7
size: -
V: TRBV18
D: -

DNA: TGTGCCAGCATAAAAGGGAACAACTATGGCTACACCTTC
CDR3: CASIKGNNYGYTF
J: TRBJ1-2
size: -
V: TRBV16
D: -

DNA: TGTGCCAGCAGCTCGACGATAGGCGTGGGTGAGACCCAGTACTTC
CDR3: CASSSTIGVGETQYF
J: TRBJ2-5
size: -
V: TRBV11-2
D: -

DNA: TGTGCCAGCAGCCGCGGCAGCTCCTACGAGCAGTACTTC
CDR3: CASSRGSSYEQYF
J: TRBJ2-7
size: -
V: TRBV3-1/TRBV3-2
D: -

DNA: TGTGCCAGTACCACAATAGGGACGTTCGGCTACACCTTC
CDR3: CASTTIGTFGYTF
J: TRBJ1-2
size: -
V: TRBV19
D: -

DNA: TGTGCCAGCAGGAAGACAGGGGCCGCCGACACCATATATTTT
CDR3: CASRKTGAADTIYF
J: TRBJ1-3
size: -
V: TRBV6-5
D: TRBD1

DNA: TGTGCCAGCAGTTCCCCAAGGACAGGGGGGCCCCAGCATTTT
CDR3: CASSSPRTGGPQHF
J: TRBJ1-5
size: -
V: TRBV6-5
D: TRBD1

DNA: TGTGCCAGCTCACCACCGTGGAGCTCCTACAATGAGCAGTTCTTC
CDR3: CASSPPWSSYNEQFF
J: TRBJ2-1
size: -
V: TRBV18
D: -

DNA: TGTGCCGCAGGTTTCGGGATTAGCAATCAGCCCCAGCATTTT
CDR3: CAAGFGISNQPQHF
J: TRBJ1-5
size: -
V: TRBV10-3
D: -

DNA: TGCGCCAGCAGTGGGGGCTACAATGAGCAGTTCTTC
CDR3: CASSGGYNEQFF
J: TRBJ2-1
size: -
V: TRBV10-2
D: -

DNA: TGTGCCAGCAGTTTCGGGGCCAAAAACATTCAGTACTTC
CDR3: CASSFGAKNIQYF
J: TRBJ2-4
size: -
V: TRBV7-2
D: -

DNA: TGCGCCAGCAGCCAAAACAGGGGAAACACTGAAGCTTTCTTT
CDR3: CASSQNRGNTEAFF
J: TRBJ1-1
size: -
V: TRBV4-1
D: TRBD1

DNA: TGTGCCAGCATCATCGGACAGGGGGATCAGCCCCAGCATTTT
CDR3: CASIIGQGDQPQHF
J: TRBJ1-5
size: -
V: TRBV28
D: TRBD1

DNA: TGCGCCAGCAGCCCGGGCCCAGGGTTAGATACGCAGTATTTT
CDR3: CASSPGPGLDTQYF
J: TRBJ2-3
size: -
V: TRBV4-1
D: -

DNA: TGTGCCAGCAGCTCCCGACCGGGACAGGGGCTTATTGATGCCTACGAGCAGTACTTC
CDR3: CASSSRPGQGLIDAYEQYF
J: TRBJ2-7
size: once
V: TRBV13
D: TRBD1

DNA: TGTGCCAGCAGCTTATCTGCGGAGAAAGCCTACGAGCAGTACTTC
CDR3: CASSLSAEKAYEQYF
J: TRBJ2-7
size: few
V: TRBV7-9
D: -

DNA: TGTGCCAGCAGTGTTCGGGAAACCTATGGCTACACCTTC
CDR3: CASSVRETYGYTF
J: TRBJ1-2
size: once
V: TRBV2
D: -

DNA: TGTGCCAGTATATCAACTGGGGAGAGGTATGGCTACACCTTC
CDR3: CASISTGERYGYTF
J: TRBJ1-2
size: -
V: TRBV19
D: -

DNA: TGTGCCAGCAGCCTCTCCGACAGGGACACAGGCTACACCTTC
CDR3: CASSLSDRDTGYTF
J: TRBJ1-2
size: -
V: TRBV3-1/TRBV3-2
D: TRBD1

DNA: TGTGCCAGCAGCTTGGGACTAGCACCGAACACCGGGGAGCTGTTTTTT
CDR3: CASSLGLAPNTGELFF
J: TRBJ2-2
size: -
V: TRBV3-1/TRBV3-2
D: TRBD2

DNA: TGTGCCAGCAGGGGACATAGCAATCAGCCCCAGCATTTT
CDR3: CASRGHSNQPQHF
J: TRBJ1-5
size: few
V: TRBV28
D: -

DNA: TGTGCCAGCAGCGTAGGGGACGAGAACTATGGCTACACCTTC
CDR3: CASSVGDENYGYTF
J: TRBJ1-2
size: -
V: TRBV9
D: -

DNA: TGTGCCAGTAGTATAGTTACGGGGCCCGGGTTATCCCCCCAGCATTTT
CDR3: CASSIVTGPGLSPQHF
J: TRBJ1-5
size: -
V: TRBV19
D: -

DNA: TGCGCCAGCAGCGCCCTGACAGGGAAAGAGACCCAGTACTTC
CDR3: CASSALTGKETQYF
J: TRBJ2-5
size: -
V: TRBV4-1
D: TRBD1

DNA: TGTGCCAGCAGTTTCGTCGGGGGAACTAATGAAAAACTGTTTTTT
CDR3: CASSFVGGTNEKLFF
J: TRBJ1-4
size: -
V: TRBV28
D: -

DNA: TGTGCCAGCAGCCTGGGACTAGCGGGGGACAATGAGCAGTTCTTC
CDR3: CASSLGLAGDNEQFF
J: TRBJ2-1
size: -
V: TRBV4-2
D: TRBD2

DNA: TGTGCCAGCAACCCGACAGGGGTGGACATTCAGTACTTC
CDR3: CASNPTGVDIQYF
J: TRBJ2-4
size: -
V: TRBV6-6
D: TRBD1

DNA: TGTGCCAGCAGTACCGGACAGGGTGGCTACGAGCAGTACTTC
CDR3: CASSTGQGGYEQYF
J: TRBJ2-7
size: once
V: TRBV6-5
D: TRBD1

DNA: TGTGCCAGTAGTGCCAGGGGGGATCAGCCCCAGCATTTT
CDR3: CASSARGDQPQHF
J: TRBJ1-5
size: -
V: TRBV19
D: TRBD1

DNA: TGTGCCACAGGCCCGGACCCTTGGGAGCAGTACTTC
CDR3: CATGPDPWEQYF
J: TRBJ2-7
size: -
V: TRBV6-5
D: -

DNA: TGTGCCAGCAGCACGGGGAACGGGGGGAACCAAGAGACCCAGTACTTC
CDR3: CASSTGNGGNQETQYF
J: TRBJ2-5
size: -
V: TRBV5-4
D: TRBD2

DNA: TGTGCCAGCAGTGAATGGGGCTATGAGCAGTTCTTC
CDR3: CASSEWGYEQFF
J: TRBJ2-1
size: -
V: TRBV6-1
D: -

DNA: TGTGCCAGTACCCTAGGAAGGGATATGAGCTATGGCTACACCTTC
CDR3: CASTLGRDMSYGYTF
J: TRBJ1-2
size: -
V: TRBV19
D: -

DNA: TGTGCCAGCTCAGGAGCGATTAATCAGCCCCAGCATTTT
CDR3: CASSGAINQPQHF
J: TRBJ1-5
size: -
V: TRBV7-2
D: -

DNA: TGTGCCAGCAGTTTCCCACGCATGAACACTGAAGCTTTCTTT
CDR3: CASSFPRMNTEAFF
J: TRBJ1-1
size: -
V: TRBV6-2/TRBV6-3
D: -